A single sample gave rise to the 25 T cell receptor beta chains below, sequenced in a study of blood T cell repertoires in COVID-19. Assay used: immunoSEQ multiplex PCR; TCRdb lists only in-frame clones, some missing. The table records about 49,000 clones, 60% to 80% of them present only once. The sample comprised peripheral blood. The receptor source for this set is a man aged 70-80 years with active or convalescent COVID-19.

The chain carries TRBV19 and TRBJ1-5; D not resolved. Germline V gene sequence: CDR1 LNHDA, CDR2 SQIVND (reference sequence). The V end was cut by 3 bases, the J end by 9 bases, with 15 bases between. The CDR3 extends over 14 amino acids. CDR3 sequence reads: CASSMEASGRPQHF. The CDR3, as DNA: TGTGCCAGTAGTATGGAGGCGTCCGGTCGGCCCCAGCATTTT.

This clone was counted once. The CDR3 is CASSLEGANTEAFF. CDR3 nucleotides: TGTGCCAGCAGCTTAGAGGGGGCCAACACTGAAGCTTTCTTT. This chain uses TRBV7-3 with TRBJ1-1; 7 bases line up with TRBD1. Germline CDR1 reads SGHTA; CDR2 reads FQGTGA. This CDR3 contains 14 residues. The J segment lost 2 bases and the V segment lost 2 bases, leaving 2 bases of the junction unmatched.

This clone turned up a few times. The chain couples TRBV5-1 to TRBJ2-1; 10 bases align to TRBD1. V shed 0 bases, J shed 3 bases, and the junction held 3 bases outside the gene matches. Germline V gene data show CDR1 as SGHRS and CDR2 as YFSETQ. This CDR3 is 16 amino acids long. The CDR3 here is CASSLDRTGGYNEQFF. In DNA form, the CDR3 reads TGCGCCAGCAGCTTGGATCGGACAGGGGGCTACAATGAGCAGTTCTTC.

The rearrangement links TRBV18 to TRBJ2-7; perhaps TRBD1 as D (6 bases). V was clipped by 0 bases and J by 4 bases, with 10 bases between them. The CDR3 loop spans 14 amino acids. Germline CDR1 and CDR2: KGHSH and LQKENI. CDR3 bases: TGTGCCAGCTCACCACCCCCAGGGGAATACGAGCAGTACTTC. Its protein is CASSPPPGEYEQYF.

The V and J genes are TRBV6-6 and TRBJ1-5; 9 bases match TRBD1. Germline assignment: CDR1 MNHNY and CDR2 SVGAGI (reference sequence). Unmatched junction bases numbered 7, after V lost 7 bases and J lost 0 bases. This CDR3 has 16 amino acids. The CDR3 here is CASTGQGLYSNQPQHF. The CDR3, as DNA: TGTGCCAGCACGGGACAGGGACTCTATAGCAATCAGCCCCAGCATTTT.

This clone showed up just once. The chain recombines TRBV3-1 (or the pseudogene TRBV3-2) with TRBJ1-1; D is ambiguous. Germline assignment: CDR1 LGHDT and CDR2 YNNKEL (reference sequence). The CDR3 consists of 15 residues. V was pared by 1 base and J by 2 bases, with 11 bases between. The CDR3 DNA reads as TGTGCCAGCAGCCAAGGGAGTTGGATCAACACTGAAGCTTTCTTT. Amino acid sequence: CASSQGSWINTEAFF.

The chain recombines TRBV2 with TRBJ1-2; D unresolved. The CDR3 has 14 amino acids. CDR1 and CDR2 from the germline V gene are SNHLY and FYNNEI. Between the trimmed V and J ends, which lost 4 bases and 2 bases, there was a span of 11 bases. The CDR3 DNA reads TGTGCCAGCAGTGGACGGCTGGGCAACTATGGCTACACCTTC. Translated, it gives CASSGRLGNYGYTF.

This chain joins TRBV6-5 and TRBJ1-2; possible D gene TRBD1, 5 bases. This CDR3 region has 14 residues. Trimming shortened V by 6 bases and J by 8 bases, and 19 bases separated the two germline ends. The germline gives CDR1 MNHEY, CDR2 SVGAGI. The CDR3 sequence: CASSAGTPTRGYTF. In nucleotides, the CDR3 is TGTGCCAGCAGCGCCGGGACTCCAACCCGGGGCTACACCTTC.

The chain combines TRBV4-3 with TRBJ2-7; 10 bases match TRBD1. The germline CDR1 and CDR2 sequences are LGHNA and YSLEER. The CDR3 consists of 19 residues. J lost 3 bases, V lost 4 bases, and 18 bases had no gene match. The CDR3 loop is CASSLTGTGVGGVYYEQYF. The CDR3 bases are TGCGCCAGCAGCCTAACCGGGACAGGGGTCGGCGGGGTCTACTACGAGCAGTACTTC.

V usage is TRBV6-5 and J usage is TRBJ2-5; 7 positions match TRBD2. V shed 6 bases and J 10 bases; nucleotides not matched to a gene: 14. CDR1 is MNHEY, CDR2 SVGAGI, per germline. The CDR3 consists of 14 residues. CDR3 protein: CASSQTAGVRNQYF. The CDR3, as DNA: TGTGCCAGCAGCCAAACGGCGGGGGTAAGGAACCAGTACTTC.

The chain uses TRBV24-1 and TRBJ2-3; TRBD2 might be the D (6 bases). The CDR3 sequence is 13 residues long. V dropped 5 bases and J dropped 5 bases, with 10 bases sitting between them. Germline CDR1 KGHDR, CDR2 SFDVKD. The DNA for the CDR3 is TGTGCCACCAGTGGGGCAGCGGGAGATACGCAGTATTTT. This codes for CATSGAAGDTQYF.

The chain couples TRBV3-1 (or the pseudogene TRBV3-2) to TRBJ1-1, with 10 bases that match TRBD1. J gave up 1 base and V 2 bases, and 4 bases lay outside the gene matches. The CDR3 is 16 amino acids. CDR1 is LGHDT and CDR2 is YNNKEL in the germline V gene (reference sequence). CDR3 sequence (DNA): TGTGCCAGCAGCCAATACCGGACAGGGGGGAACACTGAAGCTTTCTTT. Translating gives CASSQYRTGGNTEAFF.

This clone was observed a few times. V gene TRBV19 combines with J gene TRBJ1-5, with D possibly matching TRBD1 (5 bases). Trimming removed 5 bases from V and 1 base from J, with 12 bases in between. The CDR3 loop spans 15 amino acids. Looked up from germline, CDR1 is LNHDA and CDR2 is SQIVND (reference sequence). CDR3 sequence: CASSLDRESNQPQHF. The DNA for the CDR3 is TGTGCCAGTAGTCTCGACAGAGAGAGCAATCAGCCCCAGCATTTT.

The CDR3 coding sequence is TGCAGTGCTAGAGGGGAGGGTGGCTACACCTTC. Protein: CSARGEGGYTF. V is TRBV20-1 and J is TRBJ1-2; D unresolved. Germline V gene lookup returns CDR1 DFQATT and CDR2 SNEGSKA (reference sequence). This CDR3 region has 11 residues. Trimming cost V 1 base and J 7 bases, with 7 bases left between them.

V is TRBV1 and J is TRBJ2-1; the D segment call TRBD2 is taken from the table without a DNA check. TRBV1 is a pseudogene segment. The length of the CDR3 is 15 residues. The CDR3 DNA sequence: TGCACCAGCAGCCAAGTCGGGGGTCTCCTCAACGAGCAGTTCTTC. Translation gives CTSSQVGGLLNEQFF.

The rearrangement uses TRBV10-3 and TRBJ1-2, with D possibly matching TRBD1 (5 bases). Germline loops: CDR1 ENHRY, CDR2 SYGVKD. The V end lost 0 bases, the J end lost 6 bases, and 8 bases lay between the germline ends. The CDR3 is made up of 13 amino acids. The CDR3 DNA sequence: TGTGCCATCAGTGAGTCAGGGGCGCATGGCTACACCTTC. Protein sequence: CAISESGAHGYTF.

The chain is built from TRBV7-3 and TRBJ1-6; D is uncertain. Trimming stripped 1 base from V and 8 bases from J, with 6 bases between. The CDR3 has 13 residues. Germline V gene lookup returns CDR1 SGHTA and CDR2 FQGTGA. CDR3 residues: CASSLRRDSPLHF. The CDR3 DNA sequence: TGTGCCAGCAGCTTAAGGAGAGATTCACCCCTCCACTTT.

Only a few counts were recorded for this clone. This chain joins TRBV6-6 and TRBJ1-2, with D perhaps TRBD1 (5 bases). With 8 bases removed from V and 8 bases from J, the gap between germline ends came to 12 bases. The germline V gene encodes CDR1 MNHNY and CDR2 SVGAGI (reference sequence). The CDR3 runs to 11 residues. This CDR3 reads CASGAGLGYTF. In DNA form, the CDR3 reads TGTGCCAGCGGAGCAGGGTTGGGCTACACCTTC.

The rearrangement uses TRBV28 and TRBJ1-2; D perhaps matches TRBD1 (5 bases). V was trimmed by 2 bases and J by 4 bases, leaving 11 bases between them. Germline values: CDR1 MDHEN, CDR2 SYDVKM. This CDR3 region has 14 residues. The CDR3 DNA is TGTGCCAGCAGTTTAGGACAATCAACCTATGGCTACACCTTC. Translating gives CASSLGQSTYGYTF.

The chain carries TRBV20-1 and TRBJ1-2; D is ambiguous. V lost 3 bases, J lost 6 bases, and 17 bases lay in between. Germline loops: CDR1 DFQATT, CDR2 SNEGSKA (reference sequence). This CDR3 is built from 14 residues. CDR3 nucleotides: TGCAGTGCTAGTATCCGGGAACCACGCAATGGCTACACCTTC. Translation: CSASIREPRNGYTF.

The rearrangement uses TRBV4-3 and TRBJ1-2; tentatively, D is TRBD1 (5 bases). The length of the CDR3 is 14 residues. V gave up 0 bases and J gave up 2 bases, with 7 bases separating them. From germline, CDR1 is LGHNA and CDR2 YSLEER. The CDR3, as DNA: TGCGCCAGCAGCCAAGAATGGGGCAACTATGGCTACACCTTC. The encoded protein is CASSQEWGNYGYTF.

This clone has a single count. Here the CDR3 DNA reads TGTGCCAGCAGTTCCGGGGGGAGCAACGAGCAGTACTTC. Protein product: CASSSGGSNEQYF. V is TRBV28 and J is TRBJ2-7; 7 bases are a match to TRBD2. This CDR3 has 13 amino acids. Germline trimming cut 4 bases from V and 5 bases from J; bases unmatched to any gene: 5. CDR1 and CDR2 from the germline V gene are MDHEN and SYDVKM.

The chain recombines TRBV6-5 with TRBJ2-3; D may be TRBD2 (6 bases). V lost 4 bases and J 8 bases, leaving 13 bases between the germline ends. Looked up from germline, CDR1 is MNHEY and CDR2 is SVGAGI. The CDR3 is made up of 13 amino acids. The CDR3 nucleotides read TGTGCCAGCAGTTCCGGGGGTGGGGGTACGCAGTATTTT. Translated: CASSSGGGGTQYF.

This chain links TRBV6-5 with TRBJ1-5; D uncertain. This CDR3 comprises 13 residues. Trimming removed 2 bases from V and 4 bases from J, with 6 bases in between. Germline lookup yields CDR1 MNHEY and CDR2 SVGAGI. Here the CDR3 DNA reads TGTGCCAGCAGTTACGACATAAATCAGCCCCAGCATTTT. Its protein product is CASSYDINQPQHF.

J is TRBJ2-7 and V is TRBV27, with 9 bases lining up with TRBD1. The V gene's germline CDR1 is MNHEY and CDR2 SMNVEV (reference sequence). The CDR3 covers 15 residues. After removal of 5 bases from V and 3 bases from J, the junction contained 8 bases not matched to a gene. This chain's CDR3 is CASSPRQGVVYEQYF. The CDR3 region has the DNA TGTGCCAGCAGTCCAAGACAGGGGGTCGTCTACGAGCAGTACTTC.